Presented here are 8 T cell receptor beta chains from one specimen sequenced in a study of T cell clonality in common variable immunodeficiency. Method: immunoSEQ multiplex PCR; TCRdb's copy keeps in-frame clones and lacks some. The record shows 15,000 to 20,000 clones for this sample, with no singletons present. Study-wide points: Reportedly, TCR beta sequences from common variable immunodeficiency showed fewer deletions and N-nucleotide insertions.

These receptors lack a known antigen. Sequences were obtained from peripheral blood mononuclear cells. The receptors were sampled from a human donor with common variable immunodeficiency.

With respect to this clone: With the read ending 3 residues before the CDR3 end, the germline J gene is used to fill in that end. The chain couples TRBV19 to TRBJ1-2; 7 bases map to TRBD1. The germline gives CDR1 LNHDA, CDR2 SQIVND (reference sequence). The CDR3 covers 12 residues. CDR3 DNA (partial): TGTGCCAGGGCGAGGAGGGGGCTCGGC. It specifies CARARRGLG. The whole CDR3 sequence is CARARRGLGYTF.

Only a few counts were recorded for this clone. The read is 3 residues too short to cover the CDR3 end, so that end is filled in from the germline J gene. The rearrangement links TRBV7-2 to TRBJ2-7; D is possibly TRBD1 (6 bases). The CDR3 consists of 12 residues. V was clipped by 5 bases and J by 4 bases, with 9 bases between them. CDR1 is SGHTA and CDR2 is FQGNSA in the germline V gene. CDR3 loop: CASSQQGYEQYF. The covered CDR3 bases are TGTGCCAGCAGCCAACAGGGTTACGAG.

This clone was seen repeatedly, ten times or more. The CDR3 end falls 3 residues outside the read, so it is completed with the germline J gene. The chain links TRBV7-8 to TRBJ2-1; D not certain. Germline CDR1 and CDR2: SGHVS and FQNEAQ. Trimming stripped 1 base from V and 3 bases from J, with 10 bases between. This CDR3 has 15 residues. CDR3 sequence: CASSLDLYSYNEQFF. Partial CDR3 DNA: TGTGCCAGCAGCTTAGATCTCTACAGCTACAATGAG. The variable domain in full, completed from reference TRBV7-8 and TRBJ2-1, reads GAGVSQSPRYKVAKRGQDVALRCDPISGHVSLFWYQQALGQGPEFLTYFQNEAQLDKSGLPSDRFFAERPEGSVSTLKIQRTQQEDSAVYLCASSLDLYSYNEQFFGPGTRLTVL.

In its sample, this clone ranks as medium-sized. The read terminates 3 residues ahead of where the CDR3 ends, so the germline J gene completes it. The chain combines TRBV5-4 with TRBJ2-1, with 11 bases identical to TRBD2. The CDR3 has 16 amino acids. Germline V gives CDR1 SGHNT, CDR2 YYREEE (reference sequence). V was clipped by 0 bases and J by 5 bases; unmatched bases: 4. The sequenced CDR3 bases are TGTGCCAGCAGCTTGGACCTAGCGGGAGGTAACAATGAG. Translating it yields CASSLDLAGGNNE. From start to end, the CDR3 is CASSLDLAGGNNEQFF.

This clone was seen only a few times. The read falls 3 residues short of the CDR3 end, and the missing part is taken from the germline J gene. This chain joins TRBV5-1 and TRBJ2-1, with D possibly matching TRBD1 (5 bases). Per germline, CDR1 SGHRS and CDR2 YFSETQ. The CDR3 contains 14 residues. Trimming pared 4 bases from V and 4 bases from J, leaving 12 bases between. CDR3 DNA (partial): TGCGCCAGCAGCACCCTAGGGGCTTACAATGAG. It is translated as CASSTLGAYNE. The CDR3 in its entirety is CASSTLGAYNEQFF.

This clone ranks as medium-sized. The CDR3 end falls 3 residues outside the read, so it is completed with the germline J gene. The chain couples TRBV7-2 to TRBJ2-1; 10 bases are shared with TRBD2. CDR1 SGHTA and CDR2 FQGNSA come from the germline V gene. CDR3 length: 15 residues. With 5 bases clipped from V and 1 base from J, the junction kept 2 bases outside the gene matches. CDR3 amino acids: CASSPSGRSYNEQFF. CDR3 bases read: TGTGCCAGCAGCCCTAGCGGGAGATCCTACAATGAG.

This clone occurred a few times. The CDR3 extends 3 residues past the end of the read, so its final part is completed from the germline J gene. The chain carries TRBV20-1 and TRBJ1-2; 7 nucleotides align to TRBD1. CDR1 and CDR2 (germline): DFQATT, SNEGSKA (reference sequence). CDR3 length equals 14 residues. Partial CDR3 DNA: TGCAGTGCTATCAACAGGGGCGGGGTGGAGGGC. Protein sequence: CSAINRGGVEG. The complete CDR3 sequence is CSAINRGGVEGYTF.

As regards this clone: The sequenced fragment ends 3 residues before the CDR3 boundary, so the rest is inferred from the germline J gene. V gene TRBV20-1 combines with J gene TRBJ2-7, with a weak D call TRBD1 (5 bases). V was clipped by 3 bases and J by 0 bases, with 12 bases between them. This CDR3 contains 14 residues. CDR1 and CDR2 from the germline V gene are DFQATT and SNEGSKA (reference sequence). The CDR3 protein is CSASPGSSSYEQYF. The sequenced CDR3 bases are TGCAGTGCTAGTCCAGGGTCCTCCTCCTACGAG.